These 17 T cell receptor beta chains were all obtained from the same sample, sequenced in a study of cytomegalovirus exposure and HLA in healthy donors. Primers: 60 Vbeta forward and 13 Jbeta reverse. Clones were sequenced by immunoSEQ multiplex PCR, and TCRdb holds only the in-frame ones, with some missing. The sample yields a few hundred thousand clones, over 70% seen once. The sequenced sample was PBMCs. Receptors were obtained from a woman in her sixties or seventies in good health and CMV-seropositive.

The chain employs TRBV29-1 and TRBJ2-1; a weak D match, TRBD1 (7 bases). There are 17 residues in the CDR3. Germline CDR1 is SQVTM and CDR2 is ANQGSEA. Trimming took off 6 bases at V and 0 bases at J, with 21 bases between the two ends. The CDR3 sequence is CSVAGGGRWSSYNEQFF. CDR3 bases: TGCAGCGTCGCAGGGGGAGGTCGGTGGAGCTCCTACAATGAGCAGTTCTTC.

The V and J genes are TRBV4-2 and TRBJ2-5, with 9 positions matching TRBD2. J was trimmed by 5 bases and V by 0 bases; bases with no gene match: 7. CDR1 and CDR2 from the germline V gene are LGHNA and YNFKEQ. The CDR3 is 16 amino acids. The CDR3 loop is CASSQDQAGGGETQYF. In DNA, the CDR3 is TGTGCCAGCAGCCAAGATCAAGCGGGAGGAGGGGAGACCCAGTACTTC.

Note on this clone: Additional DNA sequences in this sample encode the identical CDR3. The V gene is TRBV5-4, the J gene TRBJ1-5; D perhaps matches TRBD1 (5 bases). CDR1 and CDR2 (germline): SGHNT, YYREEE (reference sequence). Trimming took 0 bases from V and 4 from J, leaving 5 bases between them. The CDR3 runs 13 residues. CDR3 sequence reads: CASSLDRNQPQHF. CDR3 nucleotide sequence: TGTGCCAGCAGCTTGGACAGGAATCAGCCCCAGCATTTT.

The chain carries TRBV27 and TRBJ2-7; no reliable D call. V shed 5 bases and J shed 0 bases, with 11 bases lying between them. This CDR3 spans 14 amino acids. Germline V gene data show CDR1 as MNHEY and CDR2 as SMNVEV (reference sequence). CDR3 in amino acids: CASSPSASSYEQYF. The CDR3 coding sequence is TGTGCCAGCAGTCCCAGCGCAAGCTCCTACGAGCAGTACTTC.

A few counts support this clone. CDR3 sequence reads: CASRYTGDPNTGELFF. The CDR3 DNA sequence: TGTGCCAGCAGATACACAGGGGACCCGAACACCGGGGAGCTGTTTTTT. This rearrangement joins TRBV25-1 to TRBJ2-2; 7 positions agree with TRBD1. Germline V lookup: CDR1 MGHDK, CDR2 SYGVNS. The CDR3 totals 16 residues. Unmatched junction bases numbered 7, after V lost 6 bases and J lost 0 bases. The full variable domain, in which reference TRBV25-1 and TRBJ2-2 provide the parts outside the CDR3, is EADIYQTPRYLVIGTGKKITLECSQTMGHDKMYWYQQDPGMELHLIHYSYGVNSTEKGDLSSESTVSRIRTEHFPLTLESARPSHTSQYLCASRYTGDPNTGELFFGEGSRLTVL.

This sequence joins TRBV11-2 and TRBJ2-1; 9 bases map to TRBD2. The V segment lost 5 bases and the J segment 4 bases; nucleotides outside the gene matches: 9. CDR3 length: 16 residues. Germline V lookup: CDR1 SGHAT, CDR2 FQNNGV. CDR3 nucleotides: TGTGCCAGCAGCAGAGTAGCGGGAGAAGGATACAATGAGCAGTTCTTC. Its protein product is CASSRVAGEGYNEQFF.

This rearrangement joins TRBV9 to TRBJ1-1; D is undetermined. V gave up 0 bases and J gave up 3 bases, with 12 bases separating them. The germline gives CDR1 SGDLS, CDR2 YYNGEE. The CDR3 runs 15 residues. CDR3 amino acids: CASSVGREGYTEAFF. For the CDR3, the DNA is TGTGCCAGCAGCGTAGGTAGGGAGGGCTACACTGAAGCTTTCTTT.

The chain uses TRBV6-1 and TRBJ1-1; maybe TRBD1 (5 bases). With 4 bases removed from V and 0 bases from J, the gap between germline ends came to 12 bases. Germline CDR1 and CDR2: MNHNS and SASEGT. The CDR3 extends over 15 amino acids. The CDR3 sequence: CASSAYAGVNTEAFF. The DNA of the CDR3 is TGTGCCAGCAGTGCATACGCGGGGGTGAACACTGAAGCTTTCTTT.

V usage is TRBV6-6 and J usage is TRBJ1-4; D unresolved. Germline V gene sequence: CDR1 MNHNY, CDR2 SVGAGI (reference sequence). CDR3 size: 12 residues. Trimming removed 4 bases from V and 13 bases from J, with 13 bases in between. CDR3 region: CASSSSPGRLFF. Written as DNA, the CDR3 is TGTGCCAGCAGTTCCTCCCCCGGGAGACTGTTTTTT.

About this clone: No conserved phenylalanine or tryptophan is present at the end of the CDR3, so a read error is the likely explanation. Because the CDR3's place on the DNA is in doubt, the DNA is left out and the CDR3 is given as listed by TCRdb. The chain recombines TRBV5-1 with TRBJ1-2; TRBD1, as called in the table, went unchecked against the DNA. Germline V gene sequence: CDR1 SGHRS, CDR2 YFSETQ. The CDR3 is 13 residues long, ends included. This CDR3 reads CASSFDGQGASSL.

This chain joins TRBV18 and TRBJ2-7, with D possibly being TRBD1 (6 bases). Trimming took off 2 bases at V and 0 bases at J, with 8 bases between the two ends. This CDR3 region has 14 residues. Germline V CDR1 and CDR2: KGHSH, LQKENI. The CDR3 sequence: CASSPSRGSYEQYF. The CDR3 nucleotides read TGTGCCAGCTCACCAAGCAGGGGCTCCTACGAGCAGTACTTC.

V and J are TRBV19 and TRBJ1-1; 11 bases match TRBD1. V lost 3 bases and J lost 8; bases outside the gene matches: 11. The CDR3 spans 16 residues. The germline CDR1 and CDR2 sequences are LNHDA and SQIVND (reference sequence). The CDR3 reads CASSMRGGQGAGEAFF. The DNA of the CDR3 is TGTGCCAGTAGTATGAGGGGCGGACAGGGGGCAGGGGAAGCTTTCTTT.

The chain recombines TRBV6-5 with TRBJ2-3; D is uncertain. This CDR3 is 11 amino acids long. From germline, CDR1 is MNHEY and CDR2 SVGAGI. V was clipped by 6 bases and J by 7 bases, with 8 bases between them. The DNA for the CDR3 is TGTGCCAGCAGCCTCGCGCATACGCAGTATTTT. It yields the protein CASSLAHTQYF.

This chain uses TRBV7-2 with TRBJ2-7; TRBD2 matches 11 bases. V shed 3 bases and J 2 bases; nucleotides not matched to a gene: 0. This CDR3 has 14 residues. CDR1 and CDR2 from the germline V gene are SGHTA and FQGNSA. Written as DNA, the CDR3 is TGTGCCAGCAGCTTGACTAGCGGGGCCTACGAGCAGTACTTC. Translated, it gives CASSLTSGAYEQYF.

Of note for this clone: The sample contains more than one DNA sequence encoding this CDR3. The chain is built from TRBV6-6 and TRBJ2-1; 9 bases align to TRBD1. Trimming took 7 bases from V and 8 from J; bases not matched to a gene: 9. This CDR3 has 14 amino acids. The germline V gene has CDR1 MNHNY and CDR2 SVGAGI (reference sequence). DNA of the CDR3: TGTGCCAGCACCCTAGGACAGGGGCAGGATGAGCAGTTCTTC. This encodes CASTLGQGQDEQFF.

The chain couples TRBV27 to TRBJ1-5, with D tentatively TRBD1 (6 bases). V was shortened by 4 bases and J by 7 bases, with 17 bases between the two germline ends. The CDR3 sequence is 15 residues long. CDR1 and CDR2 (germline): MNHEY, SMNVEV (reference sequence). The CDR3 nucleotides are TGTGCCAGCAGTTCGACGACAGGTCCGGGGCAGCCCCAGCATTTT. Translation: CASSSTTGPGQPQHF.

The chain carries TRBV5-1 and TRBJ2-2; TRBD2 is a possible D gene (6 bases). The CDR3 consists of 15 residues. Trimming pared 5 bases from V and 0 bases from J, leaving 11 bases between. CDR1 and CDR2 from the germline V gene are SGHRS and YFSETQ. The CDR3 sequence is CASRPGTANTGELFF. The CDR3 DNA reads TGCGCCAGCAGACCCGGGACTGCGAACACCGGGGAGCTGTTTTTT.